This T cell receptor (beta chain) was captured by sequencing in a study of cytomegalovirus exposure and HLA in healthy donors. General study findings and limits: Segments of the TCR beta V type were, in most cases, productive about 90% or about 30% of the time in an earlier analysis. Association of a missense DCLRE1C variant with TCR beta V- and J-gene trimming was reported in a later analysis. It was confirmed in vitro that a few of the CMV-associated chains were specific for CMV antigens.

Details on this clone: Its antigen is still unknown.

This PCR relied on a set of 60 Vbeta primers and 13 Jbeta primers. Sequenced by immunoSEQ multiplex PCR; TCRdb stores in-frame clones only, minus some. Here the sample spans about 160,000 clones, more than 75% being singletons. Sequenced sample: PBMCs. This TCR derives from a girl aged 5-17 years in good health and CMV-seropositive.

CDR3: CASSQETGGSYEQYF. The CDR3 DNA reads TGTGCCAGCAGCCAAGAAACAGGGGGGTCCTACGAGCAGTACTTC. This chain connects TRBV4-2 to TRBJ2-7, with TRBD1 identical over 8 bases. This CDR3 is 15 amino acids long. V was clipped by 0 bases and J by 1 base; unmatched bases: 2. Germline V CDR1 and CDR2: LGHNA, YNFKEQ.